This record covers a single T cell receptor (beta chain). Its target is not known. DNA at about 190 ng, roughly 27,000 T cell genomes, went into sorted-subset replicate PCRs. Profiling relied on immunoSEQ multiplex PCR, and the TCRdb table lists in-frame clones only, not all of them. The table records about 1 million clones, roughly 80% of them present only once. The CDR3 loop spans 13 amino acids. The germline V gene has CDR1 SNHLY and CDR2 FYNNEI. Trimming stripped 3 bases from V and 7 bases from J, with 10 bases between. The source of the sample is a study of shared clonotypes between healthy human individuals. Study observations and caveats: Shared clonotypes across all four donors exceeded non-shared ones in generation probability.

The clonotype was recovered from a man younger than 35 in good health. Source material: memory CD4+ T cells sorted from blood. The subset here: CD45RA-negative fraction. V gene TRBV2 combines with J gene TRBJ1-5; no clear D gene. CDR3 DNA: TGTGCCAGCAGTGATCTTAAACAGCAGCCCCAGCATTTT. It yields the protein CASSDLKQQPQHF.